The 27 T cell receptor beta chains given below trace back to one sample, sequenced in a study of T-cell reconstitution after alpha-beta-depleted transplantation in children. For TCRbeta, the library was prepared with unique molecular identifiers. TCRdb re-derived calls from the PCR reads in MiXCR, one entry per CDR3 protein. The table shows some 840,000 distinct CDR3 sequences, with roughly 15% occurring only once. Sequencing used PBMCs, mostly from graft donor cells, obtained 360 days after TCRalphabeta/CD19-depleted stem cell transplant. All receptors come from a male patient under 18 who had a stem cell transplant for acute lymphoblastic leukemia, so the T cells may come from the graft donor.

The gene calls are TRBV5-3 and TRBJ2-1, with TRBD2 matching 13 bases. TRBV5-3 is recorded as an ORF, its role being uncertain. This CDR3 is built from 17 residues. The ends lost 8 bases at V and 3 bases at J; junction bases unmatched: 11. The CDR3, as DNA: TGTGCCAGGAGCCCTGGACTAGCGGGAGCCGTCTACAATGAGCAGTTCTTC. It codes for CARSPGLAGAVYNEQFF.

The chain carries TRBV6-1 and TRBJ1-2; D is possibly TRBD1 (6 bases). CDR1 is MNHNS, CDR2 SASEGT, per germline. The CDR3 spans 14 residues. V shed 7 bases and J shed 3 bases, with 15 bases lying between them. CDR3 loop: CASKQGSKYYGYTF. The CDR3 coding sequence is TGTGCCAGCAAGCAGGGGTCGAAATACTATGGCTACACCTTC.

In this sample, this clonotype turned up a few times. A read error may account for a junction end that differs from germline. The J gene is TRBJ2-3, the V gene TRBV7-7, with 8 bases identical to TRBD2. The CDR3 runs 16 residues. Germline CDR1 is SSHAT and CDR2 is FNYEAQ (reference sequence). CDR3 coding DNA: TGTGCCAGCAGCCTATATTGGAGCGGGAGCACCGATACGCAGTATTTT. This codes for CASSLYWSGSTDTQYF.

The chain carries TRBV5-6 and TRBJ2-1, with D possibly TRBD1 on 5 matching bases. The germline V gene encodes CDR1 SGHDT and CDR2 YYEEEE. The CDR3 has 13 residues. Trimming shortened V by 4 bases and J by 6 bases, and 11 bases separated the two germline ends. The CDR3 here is CASSLTELNEQFF. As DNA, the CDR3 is TGTGCCAGCAGCCTGACAGAGCTCAATGAGCAGTTCTTC.

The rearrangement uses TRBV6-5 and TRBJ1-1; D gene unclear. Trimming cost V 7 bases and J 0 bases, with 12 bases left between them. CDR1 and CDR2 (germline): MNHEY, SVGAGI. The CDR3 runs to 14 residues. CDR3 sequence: CASIKNSLNTEAFF. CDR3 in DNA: TGTGCCAGCATCAAGAACAGCCTGAACACTGAAGCTTTCTTT.

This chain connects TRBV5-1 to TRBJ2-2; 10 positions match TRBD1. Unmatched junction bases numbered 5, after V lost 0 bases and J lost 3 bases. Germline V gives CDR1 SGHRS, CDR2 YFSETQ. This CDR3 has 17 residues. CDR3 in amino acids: CASSLEGDRGYTGELFF. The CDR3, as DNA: TGCGCCAGCAGCTTGGAAGGGGACAGGGGATACACCGGGGAGCTGTTTTTT.

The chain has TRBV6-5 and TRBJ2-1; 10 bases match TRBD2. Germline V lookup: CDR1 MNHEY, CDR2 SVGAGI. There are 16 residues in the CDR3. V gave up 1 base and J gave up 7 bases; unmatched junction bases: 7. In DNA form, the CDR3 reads TGTGCCAGCAGTTACTACGGACTAGCGGACCAAAATGAGCAGTTCTTC. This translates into CASSYYGLADQNEQFF.

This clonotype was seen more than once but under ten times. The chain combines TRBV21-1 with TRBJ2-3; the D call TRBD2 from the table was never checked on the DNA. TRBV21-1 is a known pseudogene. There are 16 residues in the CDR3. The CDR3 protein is CASSKEAGGGRDTQYF. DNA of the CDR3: TGTGCCAGCAGCAAGGAAGCGGGAGGAGGTAGAGATACGCAGTATTTT.

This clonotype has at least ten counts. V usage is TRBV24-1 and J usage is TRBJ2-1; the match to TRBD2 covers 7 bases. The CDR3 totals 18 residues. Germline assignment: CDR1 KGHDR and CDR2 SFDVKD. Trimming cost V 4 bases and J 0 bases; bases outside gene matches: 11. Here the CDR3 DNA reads TGTGCCACCAGTGACGGCGCGCCCCTAGCGGACTCCTACAATGAGCAGTTCTTC. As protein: CATSDGAPLADSYNEQFF.

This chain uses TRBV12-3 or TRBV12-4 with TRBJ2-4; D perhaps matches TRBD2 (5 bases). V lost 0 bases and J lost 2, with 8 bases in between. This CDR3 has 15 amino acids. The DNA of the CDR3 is TGTGCCAGCAGTTTAGCGCCGGGGACCAAAAACATTCAGTACTTC. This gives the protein CASSLAPGTKNIQYF.

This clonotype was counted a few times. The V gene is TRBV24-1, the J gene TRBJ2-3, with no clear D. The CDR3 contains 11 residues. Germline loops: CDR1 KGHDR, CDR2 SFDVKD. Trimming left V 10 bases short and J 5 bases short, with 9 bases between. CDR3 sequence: CATSLGDTQYF. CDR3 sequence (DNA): TGTGCCACTAGTTTGGGAGATACGCAGTATTTT.

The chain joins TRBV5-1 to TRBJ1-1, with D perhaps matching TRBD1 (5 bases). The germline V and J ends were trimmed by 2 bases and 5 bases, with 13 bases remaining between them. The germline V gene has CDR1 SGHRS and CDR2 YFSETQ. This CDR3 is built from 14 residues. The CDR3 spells CASSLPGAGTEAFF. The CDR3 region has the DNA TGCGCCAGCAGCTTACCCGGGGCCGGTACTGAAGCTTTCTTT.

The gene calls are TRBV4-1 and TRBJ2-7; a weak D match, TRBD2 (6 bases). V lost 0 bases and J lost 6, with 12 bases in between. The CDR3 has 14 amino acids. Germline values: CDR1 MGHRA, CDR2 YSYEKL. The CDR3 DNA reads TGCGCCAGCAGCCAAGATGGGACTCCCCCCGAGCAGTACTTC. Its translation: CASSQDGTPPEQYF.

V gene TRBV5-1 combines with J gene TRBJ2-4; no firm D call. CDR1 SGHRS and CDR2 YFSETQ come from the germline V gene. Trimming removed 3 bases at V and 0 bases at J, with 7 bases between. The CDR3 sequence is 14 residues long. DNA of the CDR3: TGCGCCAGCAGCTCAGAATTAGCCAAAAACATTCAGTACTTC. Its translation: CASSSELAKNIQYF.

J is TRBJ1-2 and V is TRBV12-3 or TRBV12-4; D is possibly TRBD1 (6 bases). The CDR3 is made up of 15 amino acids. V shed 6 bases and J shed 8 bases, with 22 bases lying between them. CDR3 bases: TGTGCCAGCAGCAGTAACAGGGTCGGGGTATTCGGCTACACCTTC. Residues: CASSSNRVGVFGYTF.

This chain's CDR3 is CASSLRGSGINNEQFF. The CDR3 DNA is TGTGCCAGCAGCTTGAGGGGTAGCGGGATCAACAATGAGCAGTTCTTC. The V call is TRBV5-6, the J call TRBJ2-1; 8 bases are shared with TRBD2. The CDR3 runs to 16 residues. After removal of 1 base from V and 5 bases from J, the junction contained 8 bases not matched to a gene. CDR1 and CDR2 (germline): SGHDT, YYEEEE. The complete variable domain, with remaining parts taken from reference TRBV5-6 and TRBJ2-1, reads DAGVTQSPTHLIKTRGQQVTLRCSPKSGHDTVSWYQQALGQGPQFIFQYYEEEERQRGNFPDRFSGHQFPNYSSELNVNALLLGDSALYLCASSLRGSGINNEQFFGPGTRLTVL.

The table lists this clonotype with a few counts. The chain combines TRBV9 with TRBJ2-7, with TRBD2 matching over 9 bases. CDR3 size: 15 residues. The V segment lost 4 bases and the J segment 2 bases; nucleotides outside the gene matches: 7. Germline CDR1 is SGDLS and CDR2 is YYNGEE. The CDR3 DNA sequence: TGTGCCAGCAGCCATAGGGGGACTAGCCCCTACGAGCAGTACTTC. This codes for CASSHRGTSPYEQYF.

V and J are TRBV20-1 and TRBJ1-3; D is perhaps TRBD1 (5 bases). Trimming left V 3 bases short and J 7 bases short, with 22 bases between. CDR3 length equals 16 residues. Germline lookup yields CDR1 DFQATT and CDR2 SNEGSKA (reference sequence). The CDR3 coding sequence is TGCAGTGCTAGGAGCTGGGGACGCGTTGATTGGAACACCATATATTTT. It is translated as CSARSWGRVDWNTIYF.

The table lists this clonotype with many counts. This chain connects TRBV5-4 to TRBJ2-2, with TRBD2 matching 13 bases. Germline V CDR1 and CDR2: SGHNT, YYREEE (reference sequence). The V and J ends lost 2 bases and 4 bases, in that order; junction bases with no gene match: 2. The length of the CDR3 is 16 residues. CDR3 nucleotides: TGTGCCAGCAGCTTTACTAGCGGGAGGGCCACCGGGGAGCTGTTTTTT. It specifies CASSFTSGRATGELFF.

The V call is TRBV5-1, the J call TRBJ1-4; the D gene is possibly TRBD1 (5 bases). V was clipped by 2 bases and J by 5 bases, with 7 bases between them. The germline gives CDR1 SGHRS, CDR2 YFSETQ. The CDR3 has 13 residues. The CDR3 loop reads CASSFQGNEKLFF. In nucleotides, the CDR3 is TGCGCCAGCAGCTTTCAGGGCAATGAAAAACTGTTTTTT.

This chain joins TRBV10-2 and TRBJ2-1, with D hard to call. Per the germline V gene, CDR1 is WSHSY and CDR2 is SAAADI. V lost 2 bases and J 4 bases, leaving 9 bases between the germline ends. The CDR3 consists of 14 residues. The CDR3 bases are TGCGCCAGCAGTGAGCGTCGAGGATACAATGAGCAGTTCTTC. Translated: CASSERRGYNEQFF.

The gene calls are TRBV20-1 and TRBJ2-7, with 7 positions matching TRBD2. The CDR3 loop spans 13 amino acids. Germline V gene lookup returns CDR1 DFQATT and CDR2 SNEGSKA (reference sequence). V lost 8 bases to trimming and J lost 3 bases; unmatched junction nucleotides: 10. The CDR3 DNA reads TGCAGTACCCAGGCGCAGCGGGGCTACGAGCAGTACTTC. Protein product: CSTQAQRGYEQYF.

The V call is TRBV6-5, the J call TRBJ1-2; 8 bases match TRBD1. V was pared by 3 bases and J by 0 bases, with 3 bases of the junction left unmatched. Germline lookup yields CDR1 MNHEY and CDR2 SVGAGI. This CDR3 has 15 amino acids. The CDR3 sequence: CASSYRTGTNYGYTF. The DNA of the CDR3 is TGTGCCAGCAGTTATCGGACAGGGACTAACTATGGCTACACCTTC.

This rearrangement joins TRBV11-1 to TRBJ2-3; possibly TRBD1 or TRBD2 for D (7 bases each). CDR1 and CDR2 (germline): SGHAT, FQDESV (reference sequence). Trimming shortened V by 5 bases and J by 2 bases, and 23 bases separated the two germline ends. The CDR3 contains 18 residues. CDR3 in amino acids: CASSGGGPSSGLTDTQYF. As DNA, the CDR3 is TGTGCCAGCAGCGGAGGGGGCCCGTCTAGCGGACTCACAGATACGCAGTATTTT.

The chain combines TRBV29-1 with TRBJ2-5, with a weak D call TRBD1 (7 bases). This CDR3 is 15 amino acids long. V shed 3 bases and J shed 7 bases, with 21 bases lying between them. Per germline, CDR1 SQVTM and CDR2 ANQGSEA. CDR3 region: CSVDQGRTAGGTQYF. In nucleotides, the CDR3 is TGCAGCGTTGACCAAGGGAGGACCGCAGGGGGGACCCAGTACTTC.

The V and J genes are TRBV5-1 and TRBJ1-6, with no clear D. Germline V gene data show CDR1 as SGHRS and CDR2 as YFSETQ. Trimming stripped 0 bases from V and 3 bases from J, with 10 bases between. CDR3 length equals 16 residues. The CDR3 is CASSLDGDLYNSPLHF. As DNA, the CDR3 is TGCGCCAGCAGCTTGGACGGCGACCTCTATAATTCACCCCTCCACTTT.

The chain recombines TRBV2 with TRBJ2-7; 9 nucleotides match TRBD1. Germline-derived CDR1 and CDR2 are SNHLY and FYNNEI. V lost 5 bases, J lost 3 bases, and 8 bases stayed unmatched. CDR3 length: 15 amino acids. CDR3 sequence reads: CASSTGQGPGYEQYF. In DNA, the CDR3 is TGTGCCAGCAGTACGGGACAGGGCCCGGGCTACGAGCAGTACTTC.